The subject of this entry is one TCR beta chain. It has no known antigen specificity. No much larger clone exists at a distance of one base, and base qualities are not known. Receptor libraries were prepared by the immunoSEQ multiplex PCR assay. The original methods were these. A statistical classification framework was developed to diagnose cytomegalovirus status using the catalog of TCR beta chain sequences. The table comes from immuneACCESS by way of TCRdb, which keeps in-frame sequences with V and J called. Part of the clones is missing from these tables; in studies checked, under half for an unresolved V gene and the rest for unknown reasons. V and J calls and clone size are those listed in that table; D and trimming were worked out from the DNA. A total of 200,000 to 250,000 clones appear in this sample, over 75% of them only once. The ten biggest clones cover 1.5% to 2.5% of the sample. Between the V and J ends, shortened by 7 bases and 1 base respectively, the junction contains 10 bases. The CDR3 holds 12 amino acids from the cysteine to the phenylalanine. The retained sequence is limited to the CDR3, 36 bases, with the frame set at the first base. The germline V gene provides CDR1 SQVTM and CDR2 ANQGSEA.

This sample was taken from a study of cytomegalovirus exposure and HLA in healthy donors (TCRdb year 2017). With respect to the entire study: According to a later analysis, the 120 or so validation repertoires were produced on the same platform as the 680 or so repertoires of the first cohort. Along with the roughly 610-subject first cohort, a separate validation cohort of over a hundred different subjects was used. The study was designed to test whether signatures of past pathogen exposure could be identified by cataloging public T cell receptors. High-throughput TCR immunosequencing, statistical association of individual TCRs with disease status, and machine learning were combined to predict cytomegalovirus infection status.

Results and caveats for the whole study, not just this receptor: While some public TCRs were present in many individuals, most TCR sequences turned up only very rarely across donors. The study listed approximately 150 TCR beta chains as associated with cytomegalovirus. A later analysis had no HLA typing for the validation cohort, so co-occurrence there was scored across all 120 repertoires. A few of the identified cytomegalovirus-associated TCR beta chains were confirmed in vitro to be specific for cytomegalovirus antigens. According to the authors, the approach could potentially be generalized to other disease states and immunological phenotypes. In a later analysis, TCRs clustered in the first cohort were found to also tend to co-occur in the approximately 110 validation repertoires, with 85% to 95% of cluster scores above 0. In both the original and validation cohorts, the classifier was reported to diagnose cytomegalovirus status with high specificity and sensitivity.

The donors were included in the validation cohort of approximately 130 subjects, a group kept apart from the roughly 610-subject first cohort. The sample consisted of PBMCs. This TCR derives from a young woman in good health and CMV-seropositive. The chain employs TRBV29-1 and TRBJ1-1, with no reliable assignment of the D segment. The CDR3 amino acid sequence is: CSGVQRNTEAFF. The DNA is TGCAGCGGAGTACAGAGGAACACTGAAGCTTTCTTT.